This record covers a single T cell receptor beta chain. It has no known antigen specificity. It has no much larger one-base neighbor in the sample; base qualities were not kept. At the DNA level, this CDR3 is encoded by other sequences in the same sample as well. The entire amount of isolated RNA was reverse transcribed using the High Capacity cDNA Reverse Transcription Kit, so the sequenced TCRB transcripts were expressed ones. Deep immunoSEQ sequencing was performed on naive, central memory and regulatory T cell samples, with an average of about 3.57 million total reads per sample. Sorted cells were lysed in RLT buffer and RNA was extracted with DNase-treated RNeasy Micro or Mini kits, depending on cell number. To prevent cross-contamination, each cell subset was processed individually, whereas patient and healthy donor samples were processed jointly. The immunoSEQ multiplex PCR was used to amplify TCRB sequences from cDNA, generating 87-bp fragments that spanned the CDR3 region. Sequencing of the amplicons was performed on the Illumina HiSeq platform. Regarding the original processing steps: PCR bias was computationally corrected using synthetic template baselines, reads within Hamming distance 2 were collapsed, and singletons that could not be merged were discarded. By aligning reads against IMGT, V, D and J genes, CDR3 length, and insertions or deletions at six rearrangement sites were assigned. Within each subset, clonotype counts were normalized to sorted cell number, after which true diversity and Gini coefficients were computed with the tcR R package. The overlap coefficient, calculated on TCRB nucleotide sequences, was used to measure repertoire sharing. Out-of-frame TCRB sequences from naive cells were analyzed as a proxy for the pre-selection repertoire. Not all clones reach the TCRdb copy of this immuneACCESS table, which keeps in-frame sequences only. Checked studies attribute under half of the gap to unresolved V genes and leave the rest unexplained. D and trimming were read from the DNA, whereas the V and J calls and clone size are those reported in that table. The sample data list under 250,000 clones, and over 11% of these were observed just once. Clones ranked in the top ten supply roughly 0.02% of the sample.

Each donor gave one peripheral blood draw, averaging roughly 100 mL, which was collected into heparinised tubes. Using a panel that included CD45RO, CCR7, CD25, CD127, CD95 and CD27, naive, central memory, regulatory and stem cell-like memory CD4+ T cells were sorted on a BD FACSAria II. A purity above 98% was achieved for all sorted populations. Right away, PBMCs were isolated by Lymphoprep density gradient centrifugation and were stained directly, with no culture step. So that batch effects would be minimized, each experiment stained and sorted samples in pairs, pairing one healthy donor with one patient. The sample originates from a study of beta chain features in type 1 diabetes (dated 2018 in TCRdb). About the investigation overall: Mean age, gender distribution, total cell number and subset yield were not different between patients and healthy donors. A total of around 110,000,000 sorted cells were examined across all samples, and RNA yield correlated strongly with the number of cells per subset. The study compared the TCRB repertoires of sorted circulating CD4+ T cell subsets in recently diagnosed type 1 diabetes patients with those in matched healthy donors. Regulatory and stem cell-like memory subsets were isolated from only 8 patients and roughly 8 healthy donors, whereas naive and central memory subsets came from all 30 or so donors. On the study overall, not on this receptor specifically: Patients with type 1 diabetes made fewer insertions and deleted more nucleotides at VDJ recombination sites, implying thymic rearrangement abnormalities. PCR might favor shorter templates, but patient and control samples were amplified and corrected together, so any skew would affect both groups equally. A moderate but significant shortening of TCRB CDR3 length was observed in type 1 diabetes patients in all four CD4+ subsets. Because cDNA rather than genomic DNA was sequenced, highly expressing activated cells could have been over-represented, although no difference in activation and CD3 levels was found between groups. Naive, central memory and regulatory TCRB repertoires appeared to be more alike among patients than among healthy donors. Only small numbers of individuals were included in the HLA sub-analyses, which left unresolved whether HLA type had any influence on TCRB rearrangement.

V has 4 bases trimmed and J has 1 base trimmed; junction bases matching no gene number 0. The CDR3 covers 13 residues, taking in both the cysteine and the phenylalanine. Only the CDR3 part of the read is kept: 39 bases, read in frame from the first base. From the germline V gene, CDR1 is MNHNS and CDR2 is SASEGT. The sequence was collected from a man aged 25-45 years with type 1 diabetes. The source material was naive CD4+ T cells from blood. The sample's cell subset or site label is to be understood as: true naive CD4+ T cells. This receptor chain uses TRBV6-1 and TRBJ1-1, and TRBD1 aligns with 7 junction nucleotides. The CDR3 region: CASSGQGNTEAFF. The sequenced DNA is TGTGCCAGCAGTGGACAGGGGAACACTGAAGCTTTCTTT.